Each of the 2 T cell receptor beta chains below was sequenced from the same sample in a study of cytomegalovirus exposure and HLA in healthy donors. Both 60 Vbeta primers and 13 Jbeta primers went into the PCR. Produced via immunoSEQ multiplex PCR; TCRdb's table is partial and in-frame only. The table lists some 140,000 clones, about 78% of them singletons. Sequences were obtained from PBMCs. The receptors here all came from a man aged 45-65 years in good health and CMV-seronegative.

This rearrangement joins TRBV2 to TRBJ1-4; D unclear. The CDR3 covers 13 residues. In germline, CDR1 is SNHLY, CDR2 FYNNEI. Between the trimmed V and J ends, which lost 1 base and 6 bases, there was a span of 6 bases. CDR3 sequence (DNA): TGTGCCAGCAGTGAAGTCAGTTATGAAAAACTGTTTTTT. Its translation: CASSEVSYEKLFF.

The chain recombines TRBV18 with TRBJ2-7; 7 nucleotides match TRBD1. V shed 5 bases and J 5 bases; nucleotides not matched to a gene: 9. The CDR3 has 14 amino acids. CDR1 and CDR2 (germline): KGHSH, LQKENI. The CDR3 DNA reads as TGTGCCAGCTCAGCCGACAGGGTCGCTGACGAGCAGTACTTC. This codes for CASSADRVADEQYF. The whole variable domain, remainder taken from reference TRBV18 and TRBJ2-7, is NAGVMQNPRHLVRRRGQEARLRCSPMKGHSHVYWYRQLPEEGLKFMVYLQKENIIDESGMPKERFSAEFPKEGPSILRIQQVVRGDSAAYFCASSADRVADEQYFGPGTRLTVT.